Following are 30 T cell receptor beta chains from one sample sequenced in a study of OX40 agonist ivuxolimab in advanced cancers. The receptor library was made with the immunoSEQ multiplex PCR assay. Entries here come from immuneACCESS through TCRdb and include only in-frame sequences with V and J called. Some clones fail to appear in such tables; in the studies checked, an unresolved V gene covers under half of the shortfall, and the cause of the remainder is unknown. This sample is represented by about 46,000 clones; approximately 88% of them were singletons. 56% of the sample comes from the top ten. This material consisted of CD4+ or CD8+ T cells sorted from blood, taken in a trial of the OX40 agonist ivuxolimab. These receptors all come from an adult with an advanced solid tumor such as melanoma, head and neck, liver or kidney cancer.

CDR3 residues: CASSLYPDDSPLHF. Written as DNA, the CDR3 is TGTGCCAGCAGTTTATATCCGGATGATTCACCCCTCCACTTT. The rearrangement joins TRBV28 to TRBJ1-6; D is uncertain. CDR3 size: 14 residues. Germline CDR1 reads MDHEN; CDR2 reads SYDVKM. The germline V and J ends were trimmed by 1 base and 8 bases, with 9 bases remaining between them.

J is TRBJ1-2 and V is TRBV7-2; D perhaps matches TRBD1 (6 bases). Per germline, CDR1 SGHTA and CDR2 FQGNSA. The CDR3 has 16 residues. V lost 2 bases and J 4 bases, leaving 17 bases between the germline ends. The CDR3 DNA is TGTGCCAGCAGCTTAACCGGGGTAGGCAGGGGCTATGGCTACACCTTC. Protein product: CASSLTGVGRGYGYTF.

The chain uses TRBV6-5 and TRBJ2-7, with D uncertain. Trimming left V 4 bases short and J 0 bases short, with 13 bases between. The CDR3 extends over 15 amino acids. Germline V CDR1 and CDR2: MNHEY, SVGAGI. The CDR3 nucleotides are TGTGCCAGCAGTTCCAGGCTAGACGGCTCCTACGAGCAGTACTTC. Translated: CASSSRLDGSYEQYF.

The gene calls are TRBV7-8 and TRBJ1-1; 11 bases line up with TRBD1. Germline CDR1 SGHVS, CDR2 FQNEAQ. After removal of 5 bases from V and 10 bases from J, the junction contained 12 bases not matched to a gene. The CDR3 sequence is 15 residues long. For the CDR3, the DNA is TGTGCCAGCAGCCCTCGGACAGGGGGCAATCGGGGAGCTTTCTTT. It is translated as CASSPRTGGNRGAFF.

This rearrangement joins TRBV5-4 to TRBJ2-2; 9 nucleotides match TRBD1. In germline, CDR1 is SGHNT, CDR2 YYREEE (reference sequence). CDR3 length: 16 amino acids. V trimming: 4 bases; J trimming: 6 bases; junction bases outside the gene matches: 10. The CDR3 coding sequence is TGTGCCAGCAGCCCCAAGGGGACAGGGTTTCCCGGGGAGCTGTTTTTT. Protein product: CASSPKGTGFPGELFF.

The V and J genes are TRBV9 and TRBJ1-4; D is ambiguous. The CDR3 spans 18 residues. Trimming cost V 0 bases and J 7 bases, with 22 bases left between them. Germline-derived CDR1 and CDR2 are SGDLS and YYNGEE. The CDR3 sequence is CASSVAPVTLGSGEKLFF. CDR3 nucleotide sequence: TGTGCCAGCAGCGTAGCTCCCGTTACTCTCGGATCTGGTGAAAAACTGTTTTTT.

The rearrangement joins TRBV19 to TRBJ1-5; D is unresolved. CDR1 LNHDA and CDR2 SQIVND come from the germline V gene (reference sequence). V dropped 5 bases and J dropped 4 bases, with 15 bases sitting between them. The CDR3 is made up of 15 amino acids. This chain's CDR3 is CASSYKTETNQPQHF. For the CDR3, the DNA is TGTGCCAGTAGTTACAAAACCGAAACTAATCAGCCCCAGCATTTT.

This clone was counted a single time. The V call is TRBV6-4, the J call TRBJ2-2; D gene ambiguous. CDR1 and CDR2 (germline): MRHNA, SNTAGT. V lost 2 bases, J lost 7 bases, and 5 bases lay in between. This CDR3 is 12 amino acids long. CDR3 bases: TGTGCCAGCAGTGACAGGGTCGGGGAGCTGTTTTTT. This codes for CASSDRVGELFF.

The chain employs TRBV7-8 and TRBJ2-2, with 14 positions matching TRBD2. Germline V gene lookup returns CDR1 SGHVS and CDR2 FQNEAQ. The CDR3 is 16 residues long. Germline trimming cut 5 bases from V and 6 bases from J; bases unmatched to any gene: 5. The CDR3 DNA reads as TGTGCCAGCAGCCCGGGACTAGCGGGAGTGGCCGGGGAGCTGTTTTTT. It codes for CASSPGLAGVAGELFF.

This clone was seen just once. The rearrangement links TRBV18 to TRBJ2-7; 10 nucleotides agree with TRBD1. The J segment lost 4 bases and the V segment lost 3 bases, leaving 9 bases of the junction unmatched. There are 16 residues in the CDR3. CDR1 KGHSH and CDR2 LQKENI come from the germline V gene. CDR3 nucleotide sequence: TGTGCCAGCTCACCGTCCCCCGGACAGGGGGTATACGAGCAGTACTTC. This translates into CASSPSPGQGVYEQYF. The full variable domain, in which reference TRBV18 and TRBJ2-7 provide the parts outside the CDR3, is NAGVMQNPRHLVRRRGQEARLRCSPMKGHSHVYWYRQLPEEGLKFMVYLQKENIIDESGMPKERFSAEFPKEGPSILRIQQVVRGDSAAYFCASSPSPGQGVYEQYFGPGTRLTVT.

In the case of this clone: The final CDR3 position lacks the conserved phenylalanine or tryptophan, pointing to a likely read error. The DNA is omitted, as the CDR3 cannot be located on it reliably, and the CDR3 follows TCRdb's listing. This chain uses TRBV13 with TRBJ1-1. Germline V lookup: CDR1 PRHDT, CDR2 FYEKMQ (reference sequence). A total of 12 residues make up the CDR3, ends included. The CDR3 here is CASSHQNREREL.

CDR3 loop: CASRGLAGGPRNNEQFF. The CDR3 DNA follows: TGTGCCAGCAGAGGACTAGCGGGAGGGCCTCGGAACAATGAGCAGTTCTTC. This chain uses TRBV7-8 with TRBJ2-1; 15 nucleotides line up with TRBD2. Germline CDR1 is SGHVS and CDR2 is FQNEAQ. The CDR3 is 17 amino acids. The V segment lost 6 bases and the J segment 5 bases; nucleotides outside the gene matches: 8. Complete variable domain (other parts from reference TRBV7-8 and TRBJ2-1): GAGVSQSPRYKVAKRGQDVALRCDPISGHVSLFWYQQALGQGPEFLTYFQNEAQLDKSGLPSDRFFAERPEGSVSTLKIQRTQQEDSAVYLCASRGLAGGPRNNEQFFGPGTRLTVL.

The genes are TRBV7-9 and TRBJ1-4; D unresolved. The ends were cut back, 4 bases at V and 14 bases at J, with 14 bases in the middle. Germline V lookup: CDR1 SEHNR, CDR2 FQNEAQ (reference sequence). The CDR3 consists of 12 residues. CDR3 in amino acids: CASSSRVSGLFF. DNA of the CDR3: TGTGCCAGCAGCTCTCGGGTCTCTGGGCTGTTTTTT.

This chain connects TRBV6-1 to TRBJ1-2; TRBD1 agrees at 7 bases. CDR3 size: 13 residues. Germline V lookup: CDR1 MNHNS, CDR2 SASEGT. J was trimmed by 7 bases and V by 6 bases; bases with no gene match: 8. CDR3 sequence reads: CASRKKDRVGYTF. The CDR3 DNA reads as TGTGCCAGCAGGAAAAAAGACAGGGTTGGCTACACCTTC.

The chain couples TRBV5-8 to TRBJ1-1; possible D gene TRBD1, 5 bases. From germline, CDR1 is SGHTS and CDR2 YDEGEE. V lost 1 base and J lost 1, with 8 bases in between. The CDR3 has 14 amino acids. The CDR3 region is CASSLRGANTEAFF. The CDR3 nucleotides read TGTGCCAGCAGCTTGCGAGGGGCGAACACTGAAGCTTTCTTT.

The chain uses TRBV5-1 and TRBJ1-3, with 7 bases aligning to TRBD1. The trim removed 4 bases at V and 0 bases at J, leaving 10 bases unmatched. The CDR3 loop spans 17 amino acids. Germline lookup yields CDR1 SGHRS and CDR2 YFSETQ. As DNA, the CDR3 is TGCGCCAGCAGCCTGGAGGGGGCCACTAGCTCTGGAAACACCATATATTTT. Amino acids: CASSLEGATSSGNTIYF.

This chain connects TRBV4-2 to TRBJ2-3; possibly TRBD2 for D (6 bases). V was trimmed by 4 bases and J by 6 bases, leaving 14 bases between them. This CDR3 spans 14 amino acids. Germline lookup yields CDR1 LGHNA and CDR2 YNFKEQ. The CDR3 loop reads CASSPSGGADTQYF. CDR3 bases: TGTGCCAGCAGCCCAAGCGGAGGGGCGGATACGCAGTATTTT.

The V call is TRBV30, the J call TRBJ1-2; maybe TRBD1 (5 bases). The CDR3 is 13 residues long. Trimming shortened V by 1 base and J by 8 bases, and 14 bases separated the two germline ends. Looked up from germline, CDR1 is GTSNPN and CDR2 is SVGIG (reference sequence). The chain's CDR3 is CAWSAGARWGYTF. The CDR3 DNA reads TGTGCCTGGAGTGCTGGGGCGCGTTGGGGCTACACCTTC.

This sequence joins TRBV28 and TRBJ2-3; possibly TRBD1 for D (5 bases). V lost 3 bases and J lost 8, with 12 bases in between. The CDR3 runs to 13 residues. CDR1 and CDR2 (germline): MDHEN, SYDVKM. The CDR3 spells CASSLMGQGTQYF. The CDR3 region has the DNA TGTGCCAGCAGTTTGATGGGGCAGGGTACGCAGTATTTT.

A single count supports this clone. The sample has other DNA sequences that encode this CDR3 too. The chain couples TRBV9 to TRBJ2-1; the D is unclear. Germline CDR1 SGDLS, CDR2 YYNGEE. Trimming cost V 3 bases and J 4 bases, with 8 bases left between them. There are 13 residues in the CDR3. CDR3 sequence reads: CASSGGSYNEQFF. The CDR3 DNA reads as TGTGCCAGCAGCGGTGGGTCATACAATGAGCAGTTCTTC.

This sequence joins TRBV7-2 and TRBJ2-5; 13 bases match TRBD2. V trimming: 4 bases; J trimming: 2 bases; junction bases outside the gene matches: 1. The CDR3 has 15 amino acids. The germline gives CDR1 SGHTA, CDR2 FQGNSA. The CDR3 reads CASSWGLAGQETQYF. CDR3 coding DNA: TGTGCCAGCAGCTGGGGACTAGCGGGGCAAGAGACCCAGTACTTC.

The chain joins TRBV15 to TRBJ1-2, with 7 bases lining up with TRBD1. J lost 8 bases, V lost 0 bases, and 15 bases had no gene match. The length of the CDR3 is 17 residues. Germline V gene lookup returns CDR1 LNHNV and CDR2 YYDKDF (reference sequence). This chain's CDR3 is CATSRDGTVRIGGGYTF. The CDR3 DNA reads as TGTGCCACCAGCAGAGACGGGACAGTGAGGATAGGGGGCGGCTACACCTTC.

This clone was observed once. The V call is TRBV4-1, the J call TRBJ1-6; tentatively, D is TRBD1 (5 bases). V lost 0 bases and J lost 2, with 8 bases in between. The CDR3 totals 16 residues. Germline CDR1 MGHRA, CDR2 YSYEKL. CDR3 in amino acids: CASSQDLTAYNSPLHF. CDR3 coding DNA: TGCGCCAGCAGCCAAGATTTGACAGCCTATAATTCACCCCTCCACTTT.

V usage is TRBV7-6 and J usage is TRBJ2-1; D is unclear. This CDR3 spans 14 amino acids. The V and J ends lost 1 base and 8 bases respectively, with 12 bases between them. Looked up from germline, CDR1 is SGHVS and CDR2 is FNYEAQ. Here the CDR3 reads CASSLGTSGDEQFF. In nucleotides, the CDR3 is TGTGCCAGCAGCTTAGGAACGTCCGGCGATGAGCAGTTCTTC.

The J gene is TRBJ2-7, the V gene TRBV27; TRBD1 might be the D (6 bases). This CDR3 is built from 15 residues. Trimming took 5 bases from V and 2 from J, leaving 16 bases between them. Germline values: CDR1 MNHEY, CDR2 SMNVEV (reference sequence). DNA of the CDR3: TGTGCCAGCAGTCGGTCAGGGACAAACCCCTACGAGCAGTACTTC. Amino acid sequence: CASSRSGTNPYEQYF.

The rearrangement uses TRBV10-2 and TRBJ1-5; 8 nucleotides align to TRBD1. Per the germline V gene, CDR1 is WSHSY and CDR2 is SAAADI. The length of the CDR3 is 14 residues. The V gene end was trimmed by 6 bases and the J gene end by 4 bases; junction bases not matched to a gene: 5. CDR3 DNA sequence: TGCGCCAGCAGACAACAGGGGGAAAATCAGCCCCAGCATTTT. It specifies CASRQQGENQPQHF.

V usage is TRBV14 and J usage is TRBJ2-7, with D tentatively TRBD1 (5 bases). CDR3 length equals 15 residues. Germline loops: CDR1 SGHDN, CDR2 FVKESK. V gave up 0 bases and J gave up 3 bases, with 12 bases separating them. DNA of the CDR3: TGTGCCAGCAGCCAAGATGACAGCCAGCACTACGAGCAGTACTTC. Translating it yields CASSQDDSQHYEQYF.

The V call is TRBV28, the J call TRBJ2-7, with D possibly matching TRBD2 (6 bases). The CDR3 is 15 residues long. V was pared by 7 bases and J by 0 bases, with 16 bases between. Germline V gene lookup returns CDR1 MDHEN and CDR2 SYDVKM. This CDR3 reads CASTLRGIPSYEQYF. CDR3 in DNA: TGTGCCAGCACTCTTCGGGGGATTCCCTCCTACGAGCAGTACTTC.

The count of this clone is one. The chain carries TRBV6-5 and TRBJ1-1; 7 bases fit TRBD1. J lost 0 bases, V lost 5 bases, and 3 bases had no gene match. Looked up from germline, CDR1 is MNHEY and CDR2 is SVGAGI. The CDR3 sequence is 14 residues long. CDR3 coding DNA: TGTGCCAGCAGTCTACAGGGGATGAACACTGAAGCTTTCTTT. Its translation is CASSLQGMNTEAFF.

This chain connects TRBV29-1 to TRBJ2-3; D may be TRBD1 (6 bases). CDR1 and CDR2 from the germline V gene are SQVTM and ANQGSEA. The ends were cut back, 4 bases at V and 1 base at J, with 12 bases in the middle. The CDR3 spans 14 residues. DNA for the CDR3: TGCAGCGTTGTACCGGGACACGGCACAGATACGCAGTATTTT. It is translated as CSVVPGHGTDTQYF.